This T cell receptor beta chain was obtained from a study of T cell responses to AZD1222 COVID-19 vaccine. For the study at large: Recipients boosted at about 4 weeks or about 12 weeks are pooled.

Study results and caveats: Spike-wide coverage was observed for vaccine-associated CD4 TCRs, with dominant responses at 160-218 and 743-854. Close to half of all spike-specific TCRs reportedly target regions of the variants that are unmutated. In a largely white British group with more females than males, clonal diversity was possibly underestimated.

As for this clone: Its antigen is currently unknown.

Generated by immunoSEQ multiplex PCR, the TCRdb table keeps only in-frame clones and is missing some. The repertoire holds more than 100,000 clones, with roughly nine tenths as singletons. The germline V gene has CDR1 SGHNT and CDR2 YYREEE (reference sequence). There are 19 residues in the CDR3. V shed 0 bases and J 4 bases; nucleotides not matched to a gene: 15. This specimen consisted of peripheral blood, obtained on day 0 of AZD1222 vaccination. The chain recombines TRBV5-4 with TRBJ2-5; TRBD2 matches at 10 bases. This TCR was sampled from an adult in good health. CDR3 coding DNA: TGTGCCAGCAGCTTGGAGACTAGCGGGTTAGGTGGGCGCCGAGAGACCCAGTACTTC. The encoded protein is CASSLETSGLGGRRETQYF.